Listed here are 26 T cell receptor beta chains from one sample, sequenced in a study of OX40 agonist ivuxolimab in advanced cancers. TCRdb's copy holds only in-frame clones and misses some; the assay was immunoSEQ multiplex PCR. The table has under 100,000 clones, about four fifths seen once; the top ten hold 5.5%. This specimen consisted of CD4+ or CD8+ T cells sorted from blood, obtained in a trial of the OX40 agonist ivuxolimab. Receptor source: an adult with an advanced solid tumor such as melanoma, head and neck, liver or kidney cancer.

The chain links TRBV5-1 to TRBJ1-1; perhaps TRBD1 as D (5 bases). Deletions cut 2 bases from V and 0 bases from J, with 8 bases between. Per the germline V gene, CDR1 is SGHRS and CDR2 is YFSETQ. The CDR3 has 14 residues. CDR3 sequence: CASSLSTVNTEAFF. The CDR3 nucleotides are TGCGCCAGCAGCTTATCGACAGTGAACACTGAAGCTTTCTTT.

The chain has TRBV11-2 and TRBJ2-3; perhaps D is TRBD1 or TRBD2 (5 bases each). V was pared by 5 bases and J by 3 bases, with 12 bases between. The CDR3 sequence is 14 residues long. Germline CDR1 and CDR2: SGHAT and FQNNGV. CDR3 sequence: CASSPGAWTDTQYF. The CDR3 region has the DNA TGTGCCAGCAGCCCCGGGGCATGGACAGATACGCAGTATTTT.

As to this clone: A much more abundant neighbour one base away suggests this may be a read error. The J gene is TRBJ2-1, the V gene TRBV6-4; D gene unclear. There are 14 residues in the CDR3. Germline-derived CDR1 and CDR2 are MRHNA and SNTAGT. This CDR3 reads CASSLGGLYNGQFF. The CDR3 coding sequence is TGTGCCAGCAGCTTGGGCGGCCTCTACAATGGGCAGTTCTTC.

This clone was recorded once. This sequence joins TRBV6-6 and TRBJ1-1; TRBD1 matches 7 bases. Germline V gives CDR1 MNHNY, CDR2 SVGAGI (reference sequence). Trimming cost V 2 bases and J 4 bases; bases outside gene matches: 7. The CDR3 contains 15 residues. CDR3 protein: CASSYRGPGGTEAFF. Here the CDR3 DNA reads TGTGCCAGCAGTTACCGCGGCCCAGGGGGCACTGAAGCTTTCTTT.

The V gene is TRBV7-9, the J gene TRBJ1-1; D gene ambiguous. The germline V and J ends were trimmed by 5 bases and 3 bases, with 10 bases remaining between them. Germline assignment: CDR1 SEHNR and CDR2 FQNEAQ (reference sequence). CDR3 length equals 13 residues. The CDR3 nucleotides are TGTGCCAGCAGCCCGGAGGTGTACACTGAAGCTTTCTTT. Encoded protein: CASSPEVYTEAFF.

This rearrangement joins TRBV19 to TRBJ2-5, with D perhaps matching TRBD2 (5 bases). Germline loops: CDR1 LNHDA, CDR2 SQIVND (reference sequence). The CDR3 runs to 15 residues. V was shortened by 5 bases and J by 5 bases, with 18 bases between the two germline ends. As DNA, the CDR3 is TGTGCCAGTAGTCTACAAAGAGGGAGTAGGGAGACCCAGTACTTC. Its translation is CASSLQRGSRETQYF.

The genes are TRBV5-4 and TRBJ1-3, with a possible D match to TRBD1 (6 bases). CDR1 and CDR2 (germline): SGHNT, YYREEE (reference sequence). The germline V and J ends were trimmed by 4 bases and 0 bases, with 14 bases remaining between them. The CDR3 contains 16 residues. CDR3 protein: CASSEDRQSSGNTIYF. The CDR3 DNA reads TGTGCCAGCAGCGAAGACAGGCAAAGCTCTGGAAACACCATATATTTT. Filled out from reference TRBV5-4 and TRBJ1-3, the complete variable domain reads ETGVTQSPTHLIKTRGQQVTLRCSSQSGHNTVSWYQQALGQGPQFIFQYYREEENGRGNFPPRFSGLQFPNYSSELNVNALELDDSALYLCASSEDRQSSGNTIYFGEGSWLTVV.

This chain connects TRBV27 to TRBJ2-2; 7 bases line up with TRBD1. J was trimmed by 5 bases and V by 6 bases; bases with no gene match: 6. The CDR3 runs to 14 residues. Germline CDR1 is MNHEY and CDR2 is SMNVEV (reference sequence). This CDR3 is CASSLGTATGELFF. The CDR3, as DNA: TGTGCCAGCAGCCTCGGGACAGCAACCGGGGAGCTGTTTTTT.

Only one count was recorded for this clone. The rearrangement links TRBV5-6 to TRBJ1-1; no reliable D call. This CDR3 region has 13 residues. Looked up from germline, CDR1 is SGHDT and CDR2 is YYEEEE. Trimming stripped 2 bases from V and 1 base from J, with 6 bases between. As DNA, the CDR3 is TGTGCCAGCAGCTTTTCGCCGAACACTGAAGCTTTCTTT. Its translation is CASSFSPNTEAFF.

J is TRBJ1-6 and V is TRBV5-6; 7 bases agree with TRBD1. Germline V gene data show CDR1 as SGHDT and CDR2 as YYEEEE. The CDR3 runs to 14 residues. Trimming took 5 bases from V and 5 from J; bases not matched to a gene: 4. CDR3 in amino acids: CASRRDRDNSPLHF. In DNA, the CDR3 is TGTGCCAGCAGGAGAGACAGGGATAATTCACCCCTCCACTTT.

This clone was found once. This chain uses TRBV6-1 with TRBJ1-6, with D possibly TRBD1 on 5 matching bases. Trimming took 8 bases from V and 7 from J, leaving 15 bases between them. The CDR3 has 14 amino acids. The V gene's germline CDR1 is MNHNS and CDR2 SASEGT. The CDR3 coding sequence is TGTGCCAGCCGTTGGGGCGAAGAAAATTCACCCCTCCACTTT. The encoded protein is CASRWGEENSPLHF.

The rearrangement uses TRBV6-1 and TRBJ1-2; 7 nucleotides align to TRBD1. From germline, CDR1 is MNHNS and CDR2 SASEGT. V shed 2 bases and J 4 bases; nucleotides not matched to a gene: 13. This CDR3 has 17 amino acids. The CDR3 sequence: CASSEQHSGQLFYGYTF. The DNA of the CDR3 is TGTGCCAGCAGTGAACAACACTCGGGACAGCTATTCTATGGCTACACCTTC.

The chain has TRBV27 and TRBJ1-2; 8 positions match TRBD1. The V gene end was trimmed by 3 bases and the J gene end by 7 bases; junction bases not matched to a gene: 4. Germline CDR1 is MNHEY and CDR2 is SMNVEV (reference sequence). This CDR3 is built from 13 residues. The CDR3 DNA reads TGTGCCAGCAGTTTGGCAGGGGGCTTTGGCTACACCTTC. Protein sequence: CASSLAGGFGYTF.

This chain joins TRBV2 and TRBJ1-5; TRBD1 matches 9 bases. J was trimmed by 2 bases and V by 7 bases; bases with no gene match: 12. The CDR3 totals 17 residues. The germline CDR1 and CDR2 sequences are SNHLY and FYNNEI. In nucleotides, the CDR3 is TGTGCCAGCAAGCCAAATACAGGGGGCAGGGGCAATCAGCCCCAGCATTTT. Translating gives CASKPNTGGRGNQPQHF. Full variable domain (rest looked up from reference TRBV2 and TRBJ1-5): EPEVTQTPSHQVTQMGQEVILRCVPISNHLYFYWYRQILGQKVEFLVSFYNNEISEKSEIFDDQFSVERPDGSNFTLKIRSTKLEDSAMYFCASKPNTGGRGNQPQHFGDGTRLSIL.

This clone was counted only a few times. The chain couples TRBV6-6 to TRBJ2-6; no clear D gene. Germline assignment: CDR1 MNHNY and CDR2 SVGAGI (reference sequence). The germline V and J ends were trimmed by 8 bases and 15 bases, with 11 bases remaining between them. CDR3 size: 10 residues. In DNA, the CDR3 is TGTGCCAGCGGTCGGGCCCCCCTGACTTTC. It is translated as CASGRAPLTF.

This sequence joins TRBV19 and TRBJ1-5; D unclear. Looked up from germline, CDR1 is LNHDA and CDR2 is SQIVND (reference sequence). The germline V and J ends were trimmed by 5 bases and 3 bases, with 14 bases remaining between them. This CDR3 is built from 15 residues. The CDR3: CASSFLAGNNQPQHF. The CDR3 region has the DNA TGTGCCAGTAGTTTTTTGGCCGGAAACAATCAGCCCCAGCATTTT.

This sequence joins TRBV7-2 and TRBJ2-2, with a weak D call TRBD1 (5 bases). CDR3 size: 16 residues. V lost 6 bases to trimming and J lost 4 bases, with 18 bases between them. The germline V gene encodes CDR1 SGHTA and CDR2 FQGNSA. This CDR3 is CASSLAGHTRTGELFF. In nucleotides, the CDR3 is TGTGCCAGCAGTCTCGCAGGACACACCCGCACCGGGGAGCTGTTTTTT.

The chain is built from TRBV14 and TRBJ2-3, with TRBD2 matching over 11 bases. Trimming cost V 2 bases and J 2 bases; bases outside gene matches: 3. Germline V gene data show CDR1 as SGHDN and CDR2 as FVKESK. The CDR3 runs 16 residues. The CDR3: CASSQSSGGVTDTQYF. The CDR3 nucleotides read TGTGCCAGCAGCCAAAGTAGCGGGGGGGTCACAGATACGCAGTATTTT.

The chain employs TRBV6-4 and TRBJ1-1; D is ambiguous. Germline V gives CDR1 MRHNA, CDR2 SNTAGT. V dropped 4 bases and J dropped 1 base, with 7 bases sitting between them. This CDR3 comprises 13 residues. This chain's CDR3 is CASSAGRNTEAFF. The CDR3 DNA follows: TGTGCCAGCAGTGCCGGCAGGAACACTGAAGCTTTCTTT.

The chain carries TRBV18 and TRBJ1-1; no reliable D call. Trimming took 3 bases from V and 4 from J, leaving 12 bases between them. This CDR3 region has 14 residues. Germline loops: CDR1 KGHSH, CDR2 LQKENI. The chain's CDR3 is CASSPGQRLTEAFF. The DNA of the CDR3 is TGTGCCAGCTCACCCGGGCAGCGCCTCACTGAAGCTTTCTTT.

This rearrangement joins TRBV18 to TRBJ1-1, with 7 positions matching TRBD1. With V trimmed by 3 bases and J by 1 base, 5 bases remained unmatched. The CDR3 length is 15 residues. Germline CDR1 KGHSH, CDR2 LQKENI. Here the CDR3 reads CASSPVQGSNTEAFF. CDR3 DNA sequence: TGTGCCAGCTCACCGGTACAGGGGTCGAACACTGAAGCTTTCTTT.

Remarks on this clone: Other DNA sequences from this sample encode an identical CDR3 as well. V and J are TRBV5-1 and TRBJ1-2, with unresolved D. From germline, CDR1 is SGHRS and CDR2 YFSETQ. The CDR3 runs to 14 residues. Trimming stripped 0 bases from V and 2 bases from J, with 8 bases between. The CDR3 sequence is CASSLDSPNYGYTF. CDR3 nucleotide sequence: TGCGCCAGCAGCTTGGATTCCCCGAACTATGGCTACACCTTC. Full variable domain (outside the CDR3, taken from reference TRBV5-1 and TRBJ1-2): KAGVTQTPRYLIKTRGQQVTLSCSPISGHRSVSWYQQTPGQGLQFLFEYFSETQRNKGNFPGRFSGRQFSNSRSEMNVSTLELGDSALYLCASSLDSPNYGYTFGSGTRLTVV.

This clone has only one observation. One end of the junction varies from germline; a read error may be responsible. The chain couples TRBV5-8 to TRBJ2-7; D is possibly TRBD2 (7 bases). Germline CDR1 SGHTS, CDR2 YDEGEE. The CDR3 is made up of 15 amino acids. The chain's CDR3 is CASSQEGGARWEQYF. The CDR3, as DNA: TGCGCCAGCAGCCAAGAAGGGGGGGCTAGATGGGAGCAGTACTTC. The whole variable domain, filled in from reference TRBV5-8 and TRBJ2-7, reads EAGVTQSPTHLIKTRGQQATLRCSPISGHTSVYWYQQALGLGLQFLLWYDEGEERNRGNFPPRFSGRQFPNYSSELNVNALELEDSALYLCASSQEGGARWEQYFGPGTRLTVT.

This chain's CDR3 is CSARKDSSYTF. DNA for the CDR3: TGCAGTGCCCGAAAGGACAGTAGCTACACCTTC. The chain combines TRBV20-1 with TRBJ1-2, with a possible D match to TRBD1 (6 bases). The CDR3 runs 11 residues. Germline CDR1 reads DFQATT; CDR2 reads SNEGSKA (reference sequence). V lost 6 bases and J lost 9, with 14 bases in between.

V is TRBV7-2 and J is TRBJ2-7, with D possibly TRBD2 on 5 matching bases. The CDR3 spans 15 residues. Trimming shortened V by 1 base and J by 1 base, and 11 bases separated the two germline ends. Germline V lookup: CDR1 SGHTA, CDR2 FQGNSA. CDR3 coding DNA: TGTGCCAGCAGCTTAGGTCGGGGAATGTCCTACGAGCAGTACTTC. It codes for CASSLGRGMSYEQYF.

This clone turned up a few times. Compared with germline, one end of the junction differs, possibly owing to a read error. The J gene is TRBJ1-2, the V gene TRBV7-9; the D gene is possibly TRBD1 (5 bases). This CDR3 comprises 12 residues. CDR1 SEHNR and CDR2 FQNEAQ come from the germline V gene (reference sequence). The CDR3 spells CASSAGYGAKEF. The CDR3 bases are TGTGCCAGCAGCGCGGGGTACGGGGCCAAGGAGTTC.